This is a list of T cell receptor beta chains from one sample in a study of naive and memory T cell subsets. TCRdb reprocessed the UMI-ligation and nested PCR reads with MiXCR, giving one entry per CDR3 protein. Among about 100,000 distinct CDR3 sequences listed, about 14% were seen once. The sample was naive CD8+ T cells from blood. The receptor set was obtained from a human donor in good health. The CDR3 runs from the conserved cysteine through the conserved F or W. The D gene is left open where the match is weak.

j_gene: TRBJ2-3
len: 14
v_gene: TRBV10-3
d_gene: TRBD1
CDR3aa: CAIKGQTSTDTQYF

j_gene: TRBJ2-1
len: 15
v_gene: TRBV7-2
d_gene: NA
CDR3aa: CASSLMGVPYNEQFF

j_gene: TRBJ1-5
len: 13
v_gene: TRBV30
d_gene: NA
CDR3aa: CAWSSGNNQPQHF

j_gene: TRBJ2-7
len: 14
v_gene: TRBV29-1
d_gene: NA
CDR3aa: CSVEVPGTSYEQYF

j_gene: TRBJ2-3
len: 16
v_gene: TRBV7-3
d_gene: TRBD2
CDR3aa: CASSNPAGASTDTQYF

j_gene: TRBJ2-1
len: 15
v_gene: TRBV7-9
d_gene: NA
CDR3aa: CASNPGLRDHNEQFF

j_gene: TRBJ2-1
len: 12
v_gene: TRBV7-9
d_gene: NA
CDR3aa: CASSPIDNEQFF

j_gene: TRBJ1-1
len: 14
v_gene: TRBV7-9
d_gene: TRBD1
CDR3aa: CAIYMTGGNTEAFF

j_gene: TRBJ1-2
len: 15
v_gene: TRBV4-3
d_gene: NA
CDR3aa: CASSLYLGDVNGYTF

j_gene: TRBJ2-1
len: 11
v_gene: TRBV29-1
d_gene: NA
CDR3aa: CSVELYNEQFF

j_gene: TRBJ2-4
len: 18
v_gene: TRBV7-2
d_gene: TRBD2
CDR3aa: CASRLESASGSGGNIQYF

j_gene: TRBJ1-6
len: 15
v_gene: TRBV2
d_gene: NA
CDR3aa: CASSDVRGPDSPLHF

j_gene: TRBJ2-5
len: 14
v_gene: TRBV10-3
d_gene: NA
CDR3aa: CAISEAGWDQTQYF

j_gene: TRBJ2-1
len: 15
v_gene: TRBV18
d_gene: NA
CDR3aa: CASSVRDKKGHEQFF

j_gene: TRBJ2-1
len: 15
v_gene: TRBV5-4
d_gene: NA
CDR3aa: CASSGSRQTYNEQFF

j_gene: TRBJ1-1
len: 12
v_gene: TRBV29-1
d_gene: NA
CDR3aa: CSVDFEGPEAFF

j_gene: TRBJ1-2
len: 14
v_gene: TRBV7-8
d_gene: NA
CDR3aa: CASSLERGSYGYTF

j_gene: TRBJ2-4
len: 16
v_gene: TRBV6-1
d_gene: NA
CDR3aa: CASSDPFRELRNIQYF

j_gene: TRBJ1-5
len: 16
v_gene: TRBV2
d_gene: NA
CDR3aa: CASSEFSVFSNQPQHF

j_gene: TRBJ2-7
len: 17
v_gene: TRBV9
d_gene: NA
CDR3aa: CASSYHLQWDSTYEQYF

j_gene: TRBJ2-5
len: 16
v_gene: TRBV18
d_gene: NA
CDR3aa: CASSPTYRGDEETQYF

j_gene: TRBJ2-7
len: 13
v_gene: TRBV10-3
d_gene: NA
CDR3aa: CAIRGTAVYEQYF

j_gene: TRBJ2-2
len: 16
v_gene: TRBV7-2
d_gene: TRBD2
CDR3aa: CASSTGTSGYTGELFF

j_gene: TRBJ1-1
len: 12
v_gene: TRBV11-2
d_gene: NA
CDR3aa: CASSRDRTEAFF

j_gene: TRBJ2-7
len: 15
v_gene: TRBV4-2
d_gene: TRBD1
CDR3aa: CASSQDGTGSYEQYF

j_gene: TRBJ2-1
len: 16
v_gene: TRBV28
d_gene: TRBD2
CDR3aa: CASSPRSSGGANEQFF

j_gene: TRBJ2-3
len: 14
v_gene: TRBV11-2
d_gene: NA
CDR3aa: CASSTLFAADTQYF

j_gene: TRBJ2-7
len: 14
v_gene: TRBV12-3/TRBV12-4
d_gene: TRBD1
CDR3aa: CASSYTGTDYEQYF

j_gene: TRBJ1-5
len: 12
v_gene: TRBV20-1
d_gene: NA
CDR3aa: CSARDLGQPQHF

j_gene: TRBJ1-1
len: 15
v_gene: TRBV7-9
d_gene: NA
CDR3aa: CASSELGTGNTEAFF

j_gene: TRBJ2-7
len: 14
v_gene: TRBV27
d_gene: TRBD1
CDR3aa: CASSLDRVGYEQYF

j_gene: TRBJ1-5
len: 12
v_gene: TRBV28
d_gene: NA
CDR3aa: CASCAGVQPQHF

j_gene: TRBJ2-7
len: 12
v_gene: TRBV6-2/TRBV6-3
d_gene: NA
CDR3aa: CASSYSEDEQYF

j_gene: TRBJ1-5
len: 13
v_gene: TRBV7-9
d_gene: NA
CDR3aa: CASSYGGLQPQHF

j_gene: TRBJ1-1
len: 14
v_gene: TRBV6-2/TRBV6-3
d_gene: NA
CDR3aa: CASTSRAEITEAFF

j_gene: TRBJ2-5
len: 11
v_gene: TRBV29-1
d_gene: NA
CDR3aa: CSVPRPETQYF

j_gene: TRBJ2-7
len: 15
v_gene: TRBV30
d_gene: TRBD2
CDR3aa: CASSGTSGKLYEQYF

j_gene: TRBJ1-1
len: 13
v_gene: TRBV5-4
d_gene: NA
CDR3aa: CASSPRSDTEAFF

j_gene: TRBJ2-7
len: 15
v_gene: TRBV5-5
d_gene: NA
CDR3aa: CASSARDSLSYEQYF

j_gene: TRBJ1-2
len: 14
v_gene: TRBV5-6
d_gene: TRBD1
CDR3aa: CASSLGTGGRGYTF

j_gene: TRBJ1-1
len: 13
v_gene: TRBV4-3
d_gene: NA
CDR3aa: CASSQAAGVEAFF

j_gene: TRBJ2-7
len: 16
v_gene: TRBV25-1
d_gene: NA
CDR3aa: CASSEYWAAVNYEQYF

j_gene: TRBJ2-3
len: 16
v_gene: TRBV28
d_gene: NA
CDR3aa: CASSFDRTSSTDTQYF

j_gene: TRBJ1-2
len: 15
v_gene: TRBV19
d_gene: TRBD1
CDR3aa: CASSMVGTGVDGYTF

j_gene: TRBJ2-7
len: 19
v_gene: TRBV5-6
d_gene: TRBD2
CDR3aa: CASSFRSVRLAGISYEQYF

j_gene: TRBJ2-5
len: 16
v_gene: TRBV4-2
d_gene: TRBD1
CDR3aa: CASSQGRDRGQETQYF

j_gene: TRBJ2-1
len: 12
v_gene: TRBV9
d_gene: NA
CDR3aa: CASSVENNEQFF

j_gene: TRBJ2-7
len: 15
v_gene: TRBV15
d_gene: TRBD2
CDR3aa: CATSLGLAGDYEQYF

j_gene: TRBJ2-2
len: 12
v_gene: TRBV28
d_gene: NA
CDR3aa: CASGLNTGELFF

j_gene: TRBJ2-3
len: 15
v_gene: TRBV11-2
d_gene: NA
CDR3aa: CASTLAGQGEDTQYF

j_gene: TRBJ1-2
len: 11
v_gene: TRBV12-3/TRBV12-4
d_gene: NA
CDR3aa: CASSPGGGYTF

j_gene: TRBJ1-1
len: 12
v_gene: TRBV2
d_gene: NA
CDR3aa: CASGQGITEAFF

j_gene: TRBJ2-1
len: 14
v_gene: TRBV29-1
d_gene: NA
CDR3aa: CSVGAGGDYNEQFF

j_gene: TRBJ2-7
len: 14
v_gene: TRBV5-4
d_gene: NA
CDR3aa: CASRNRAHPSRRYF

j_gene: TRBJ1-5
len: 15
v_gene: TRBV20-1
d_gene: NA
CDR3aa: CSARAITGGNQPQHF

j_gene: TRBJ1-4
len: 12
v_gene: TRBV15
d_gene: NA
CDR3aa: CATSRESRGLFF

j_gene: TRBJ2-2
len: 13
v_gene: TRBV6-2/TRBV6-3
d_gene: NA
CDR3aa: CASSPANTGELFF